This T cell receptor beta chain comes out of a study of cytomegalovirus exposure and HLA in healthy donors. Study-wide results and limits: Some TCR beta chains (about 170 of them) were listed as cytomegalovirus-associated. Reports credit the classifier with highly specific, highly sensitive diagnosis of cytomegalovirus status.

Germline V gives CDR1 MDHEN, CDR2 SYDVKM. The germline V and J ends were trimmed by 5 bases and 3 bases, with 23 bases remaining between them. The CDR3 is made up of 17 amino acids. To note about this clone: Its antigen is undetermined.

Sequencing was performed with immunoSEQ multiplex PCR; in TCRdb, only in-frame clones are kept and a portion is missing. The table includes about 130,000 clones, about 90% detected once. The chain couples TRBV28 to TRBJ2-7; possible D gene TRBD1, 5 bases. Sequencing was done on a sample of PBMCs. The sequence derives from a woman younger than 45 in good health and CMV-seropositive. The CDR3 nucleotides read TGTGCCAGCAGTACGATTGTTGGACGGACAACAGGCTACGAGCAGTACTTC. This gives the protein CASSTIVGRTTGYEQYF.